This T cell receptor (beta chain) was identified during a study of resident and recirculating memory T cells in vitiligo (dated by TCRdb to 2016 to 2018). Study-wide context: For TCR beta sequencing, each of a few stable vitiligo patients provided PBMCs and epidermis from shave biopsies taken at two lesional sites and two nonlesional sites. Samples were homogenized without cell sorting just before genomic DNA extraction with the Qiagen DNeasy Blood & Tissue Kit. The human TCR beta sequencing was designed to test whether specific clones found in lesional vitiligo skin differed from the clones found in nonlesional skin and in blood. Study-level results and caveats: Overlap and correlation analysis showed no significant repertoire overlap between biopsies except for each lesion with itself, even within a single patient. No unique dominant TCR clone was detected, and variation in clonality was observed among vitiligo lesions. TCR sequences were not shared across biopsy sites or across patients, which suggests that different T cell clones infiltrate different lesions, a pattern described as private specificity. Mechanistic studies in the future are needed to assess how much the detected T cell clones and the human Trm pools versus Tcm pools each contribute.

On this clone: This receptor's antigen is unknown. The input lacks base qualities; no much larger clone sits a single base away.

Stable vitiligo was defined as no change in lesions over the previous 6 months. To count as stable, patients also needed to show no confetti depigmentation, which is a clinical sign of active vitiligo. Patients who had been treated within the previous three months were excluded. PBMCs were isolated from heparinized blood by Ficoll density gradient centrifugation and were subsequently flash-frozen. The CDR3 holds 13 amino acids from the cysteine to the phenylalanine. Only CDR3 DNA remains: 39 bases, in frame from the first base. CDR1 and CDR2 are drawn from the germline V gene: SGHTA, FQGNSA. The V end loses 5 bases and the J end loses 6 bases, and a stretch of 11 bases separates them. The immunoSEQ hsTCRB kit was used to amplify TCR beta chains from the genomic DNA. The immunoSEQ service sequenced the TCR beta libraries on an Illumina MiSeq instrument. Processing in the source paper ran as follows. The immunoSEQ Analyzer was used to analyze the repertoire data. TCRdb retrieved this table from immuneACCESS and kept in-frame rearrangements only. Not all clones are present; in checked studies, unresolved V genes account for under half, and no reason is known for the remainder. V and J calls and clone size come straight from that table; D and trimming were deduced from the DNA. The sample table shows 39,000 or so clones, and about 93% are seen once. The ten top clones hold around 5% of the sample.

Sequencing was done on a sample of blood. The V gene is TRBV7-2 and the J gene is TRBJ1-5; D gene: possibly TRBD1, on 5 matching bases. The TCR sequence derives from a male donor with vitiligo. The CDR3 is CASSRGVAQPQHF. At the DNA level, the sequence is TGTGCCAGCAGCCGGGGGGTGGCTCAGCCCCAGCATTTT.